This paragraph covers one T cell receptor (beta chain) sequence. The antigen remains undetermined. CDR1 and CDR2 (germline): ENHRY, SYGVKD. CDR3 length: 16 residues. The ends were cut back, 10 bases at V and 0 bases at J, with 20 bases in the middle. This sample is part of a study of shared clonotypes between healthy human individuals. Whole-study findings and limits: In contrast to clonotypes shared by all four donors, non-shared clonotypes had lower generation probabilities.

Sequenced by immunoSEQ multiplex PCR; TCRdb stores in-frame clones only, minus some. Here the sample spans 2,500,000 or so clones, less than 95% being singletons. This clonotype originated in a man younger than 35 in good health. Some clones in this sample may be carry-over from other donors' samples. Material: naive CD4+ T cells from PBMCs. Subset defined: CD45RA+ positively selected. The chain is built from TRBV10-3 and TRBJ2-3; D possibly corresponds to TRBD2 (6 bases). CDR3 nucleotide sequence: TGTGCCACGGCGGCTAGCGTGATGGCTAGCACAGATACGCAGTATTTT. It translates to CATAASVMASTDTQYF.